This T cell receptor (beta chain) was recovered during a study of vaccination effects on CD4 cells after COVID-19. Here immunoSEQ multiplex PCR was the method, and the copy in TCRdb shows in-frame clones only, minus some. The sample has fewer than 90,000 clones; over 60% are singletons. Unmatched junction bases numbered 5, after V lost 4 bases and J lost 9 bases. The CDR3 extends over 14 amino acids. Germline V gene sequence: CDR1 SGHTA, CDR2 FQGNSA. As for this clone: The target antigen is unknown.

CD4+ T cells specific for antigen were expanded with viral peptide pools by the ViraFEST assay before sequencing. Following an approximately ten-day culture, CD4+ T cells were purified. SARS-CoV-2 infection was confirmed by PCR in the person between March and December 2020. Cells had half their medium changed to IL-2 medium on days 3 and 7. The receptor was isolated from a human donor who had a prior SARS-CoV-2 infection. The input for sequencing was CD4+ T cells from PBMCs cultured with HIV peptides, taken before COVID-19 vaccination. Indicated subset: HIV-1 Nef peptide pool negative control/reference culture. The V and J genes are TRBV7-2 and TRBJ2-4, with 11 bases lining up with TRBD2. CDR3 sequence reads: CASSYGLAGGIQYF. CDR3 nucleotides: TGTGCCAGCAGCTACGGGCTAGCGGGAGGCATTCAGTACTTC.